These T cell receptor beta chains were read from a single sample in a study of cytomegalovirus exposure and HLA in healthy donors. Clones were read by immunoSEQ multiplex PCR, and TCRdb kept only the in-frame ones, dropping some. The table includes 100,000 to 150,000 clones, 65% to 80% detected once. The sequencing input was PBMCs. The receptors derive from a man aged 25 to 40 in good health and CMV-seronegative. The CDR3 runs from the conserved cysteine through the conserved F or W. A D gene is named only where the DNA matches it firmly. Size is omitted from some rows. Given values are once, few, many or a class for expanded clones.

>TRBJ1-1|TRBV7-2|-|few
TGTGCCAGCAGCTTACAGGTGACGAACACTGAAGCTTTCTTT
CASSLQVTNTEAFF
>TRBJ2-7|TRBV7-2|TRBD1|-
TGTGCCAGCAGCCGGACAGGGCCTACTGGGCAGTACTTC
CASSRTGPTGQYF
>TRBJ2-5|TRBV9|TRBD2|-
TGTGCCAGCAGCGGAAAGCGGGGGAGAGGAGAGACCCAGTACTTC
CASSGKRGRGETQYF
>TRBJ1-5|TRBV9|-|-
TGTGCCAGCAGCGGCGAGGGGGGGGGCAATCAGCCCCAGCATTTT
CASSGEGGGNQPQHF
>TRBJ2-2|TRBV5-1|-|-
TGCGCCAGCAGCTTGGGGCAGGTAGCGGCCACCGGGGAGCTGTTTTTT
CASSLGQVAATGELFF
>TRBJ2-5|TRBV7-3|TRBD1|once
TGTGCCAGCAGCCCAAAGACAGGGTTTGGAGAGACCCAGTACTTC
CASSPKTGFGETQYF
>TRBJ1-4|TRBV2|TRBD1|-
TGTGCCAGCAGTTCAGCGACAGGGGGTCGCGAAAAACTGTTTTTT
CASSSATGGREKLFF
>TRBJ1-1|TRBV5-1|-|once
TGCGCCAGCAGCTCTTCGGGCAGGGTTGACACTGAAGCTTTCTTT
CASSSSGRVDTEAFF
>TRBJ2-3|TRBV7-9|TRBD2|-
TGTGCCAGCAGCTTAACGAAAATACTAGCGGACACTAGCACAGATACGCAGTATTTT
CASSLTKILADTSTDTQYF
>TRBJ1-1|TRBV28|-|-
TGTGCCAGCACCCCGGGGGGGCAGGGGATTGGAGCTTTCTTT
CASTPGGQGIGAFF
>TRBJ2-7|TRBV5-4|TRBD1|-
TGTGCCAGCAGCCTGGACAGGGGGCTATCCTACGAGCAGTACTTC
CASSLDRGLSYEQYF
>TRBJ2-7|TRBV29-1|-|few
TGCAGCGTTAGTGGGAGCTCCTACGAGCAGTACTTC
CSVSGSSYEQYF
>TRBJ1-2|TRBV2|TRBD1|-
TGTGCCAGCATTGTCCGAAGCCAGGGGGTCACTAACTATGGCTACACCTTC
CASIVRSQGVTNYGYTF
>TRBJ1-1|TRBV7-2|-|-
TGTGCCAGCAGCTTAGGTATGGGGGCCACTGAAGCTTTCTTT
CASSLGMGATEAFF
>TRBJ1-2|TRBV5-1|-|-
TGCGCCAGCAGCTTGGATCGGACTTTTAACTATGGCTACACCTTC
CASSLDRTFNYGYTF
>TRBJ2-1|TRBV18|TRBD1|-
TGTGCCAGCTCACCAAAAGGACAGGGTCGGGTCAATGAGCAGTTCTTC
CASSPKGQGRVNEQFF
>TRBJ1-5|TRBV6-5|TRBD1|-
TGTGCCAGCAGAAACACAGGGGCGGGTCAGCCCCAGCATTTT
CASRNTGAGQPQHF
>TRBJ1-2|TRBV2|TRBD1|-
TGTGCCAGCAGTCCGAGGACAGGAGCCTATGGCTACACCTTC
CASSPRTGAYGYTF
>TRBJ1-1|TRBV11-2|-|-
TGTGCCAGCAGCCCCCAGTTGTTGGACATGAACACTGAAGCTTTCTTT
CASSPQLLDMNTEAFF
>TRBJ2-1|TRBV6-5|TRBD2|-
TGTGCCAGCAGTTACTCCCAGCGGGGGGGAAATGAGCAGTTCTTC
CASSYSQRGGNEQFF
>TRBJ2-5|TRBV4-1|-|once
TGCGCCAGCAGCCAGCCGGGATGGGAGACCCAGTACTTC
CASSQPGWETQYF